The 9 T cell receptor beta chains given below trace back to one sample, sequenced in a study of post-analysis software for immune sequencing data (dated by TCRdb to between 2014 and 2017). The paper as a whole reports these results and caveats: Four to six TRBV segments, including TRBV5-6, TRBV5-1 and TRBV20-1, were significantly more frequent in patients than controls.

These receptors' targets are unknown. Libraries were constructed by PCR. TCRdb lists the instrument as Illumina HiSeq 2500. To reduce PCR and sequencing biases, unique molecular identifiers were incorporated into the TCR beta cDNA libraries. TCRdb's own reprocessing of the public reads used fastp at Q25 and MiXCR and kept productive beta chains. Under each unique CDR3 protein, matching rows form one entry showing the most common genes and DNA. In this sample the table shows around 190,000 distinct CDR3 sequences, 25% to 35% of which occur a single time. The ten biggest clones cover around 3.7% of the sample. The sample comprised blood. The receptors originated from a girl under 18 with multiple sclerosis.

The chain combines TRBV6-4 with TRBJ1-1; D is unclear. CDR1 is MRHNA, CDR2 SNTAGT, per germline. There are 13 residues in the CDR3. Deletions cut 4 bases from V and 2 bases from J, with 8 bases between. This CDR3 reads CASSVFSNTEAFF. CDR3 nucleotide sequence: TGTGCCAGCAGTGTTTTCAGTAACACTGAAGCTTTCTTT.

This clonotype was observed many times. The V and J genes are TRBV10-2 and TRBJ2-7; 10 nucleotides agree with TRBD2. Trimming cost V 11 bases and J 6 bases; bases outside gene matches: 16. CDR1 WSHSY and CDR2 SAAADI come from the germline V gene. This CDR3 spans 15 amino acids. CDR3 sequence reads: CASRIAGGPGGEQYF. Here the CDR3 DNA reads TGCGCCTCACGAATAGCGGGAGGTCCCGGGGGCGAGCAGTACTTC.

This clonotype showed up many times. This chain links TRBV7-2 with TRBJ2-4, with 11 bases matching TRBD2. CDR3 length: 16 amino acids. Germline V CDR1 and CDR2: SGHTA, FQGNSA. The junction had 4 bases not matched to a gene; V was cut back by 1 base and J by 5 bases. DNA of the CDR3: TGTGCCAGCAGCTTAGTAGCGGGGGGGGGCCAAAACATTCAGTACTTC. Translated, it gives CASSLVAGGGQNIQYF.

The chain links TRBV15 to TRBJ2-5, with D perhaps matching TRBD1 (5 bases). V lost 5 bases, J lost 3 bases, and 13 bases lay in between. Per germline, CDR1 LNHNV and CDR2 YYDKDF (reference sequence). The CDR3 runs 14 residues. DNA for the CDR3: TGTGCCACCAGCCCGGACATGAAAAAAGAGACCCAGTACTTC. It encodes CATSPDMKKETQYF.

This clonotype was found many times. The chain recombines TRBV6-1 with TRBJ2-1; the D call may be TRBD1 or TRBD2 (5 bases each). The ends were cut back, 5 bases at V and 4 bases at J, with 21 bases in the middle. The CDR3 consists of 17 residues. Looked up from germline, CDR1 is MNHNS and CDR2 is SASEGT. DNA for the CDR3: TGTGCCAGCAGTCCGTTGGGACCCCAGTCGGGTTACAATGAGCAGTTCTTC. It specifies CASSPLGPQSGYNEQFF.

In its sample, this clonotype was seen a few times. J is TRBJ1-2 and V is TRBV6-5; the match to TRBD1 covers 8 bases. V shed 6 bases, J shed 4 bases, and the junction held 7 bases outside the gene matches. CDR1 MNHEY and CDR2 SVGAGI come from the germline V gene. The CDR3 runs 14 residues. The CDR3 DNA reads TGTGCCAGCAGAAGCGCGACAGGGGTCTATGGCTACACCTTC. Translating it yields CASRSATGVYGYTF.

This clonotype came up many times. V is TRBV7-9 and J is TRBJ2-3; the D gene is possibly TRBD1 (5 bases). The V end lost 5 bases, the J end lost 3 bases, and 15 bases lay between the germline ends. The CDR3 totals 15 residues. Per germline, CDR1 SEHNR and CDR2 FQNEAQ (reference sequence). CDR3 protein: CASSVQGLWTDTQYF. The CDR3 region has the DNA TGTGCCAGCAGCGTGCAGGGATTGTGGACAGATACGCAGTATTTT. Variable domain in full (rest from reference TRBV7-9 and TRBJ2-3): DTGVSQNPRHKITKRGQNVTFRCDPISEHNRLYWYRQTLGQGPEFLTYFQNEAQLEKSRLLSDRFSAERPKGSFSTLEIQRTEQGDSAMYLCASSVQGLWTDTQYFGPGTRLTVL.

The chain is built from TRBV10-2 and TRBJ1-2; 7 nucleotides agree with TRBD1. Germline V gene lookup returns CDR1 WSHSY and CDR2 SAAADI. There are 14 residues in the CDR3. With 7 bases clipped from V and 7 bases from J, the junction kept 12 bases outside the gene matches. CDR3 nucleotide sequence: TGCGCCAGCATACCGGGACAGCGGTTCGGTGGCTACACCTTC. Translated, it gives CASIPGQRFGGYTF.

In the case of this clonotype: A read error may produce the germline difference seen at one junction end. V is TRBV7-9 and J is TRBJ2-5; 9 bases line up with TRBD1. CDR3 length: 15 residues. From germline, CDR1 is SEHNR and CDR2 FQNEAQ (reference sequence). The CDR3 sequence: CANSLDTGGRETQYF. In nucleotides, the CDR3 is TGTGCCAACAGCTTAGATACAGGGGGCCGCGAGACCCAGTACTTC.